This T cell receptor (beta chain) stems from a study of cytomegalovirus exposure and HLA in healthy donors. Comments on this clone: Its specificity is not known.

Whole-study findings and limits: It emerged from a later analysis that several of the most significant clusters appeared to be linked to common viral pathogens.

Though probably carrying unrecorded immune exposures, donors were nominally healthy at sampling. The CDR3 covers 17 residues. With V trimmed by 3 bases and J by 6 bases, 7 bases remained unmatched. Germline V gene data show CDR1 as MDHEN and CDR2 as SYDVKM. Amplification used 60 Vbeta primers and 13 Jbeta primers. Generated by immunoSEQ multiplex PCR, the TCRdb table keeps only in-frame clones and is missing some. The table includes 150,000 to 200,000 clones, approximately 80% detected once. The receptor's source is a woman in her twenties or thirties in good health and CMV-seropositive. This chain links TRBV28 with TRBJ2-3, with 15 bases matching TRBD2. The sample consisted of PBMCs. Here the CDR3 DNA reads TGTGCCAGCAGTTTCTCTGAGGGACTAGCGGGAGGCGATACGCAGTATTTT. Its translation: CASSFSEGLAGGDTQYF.